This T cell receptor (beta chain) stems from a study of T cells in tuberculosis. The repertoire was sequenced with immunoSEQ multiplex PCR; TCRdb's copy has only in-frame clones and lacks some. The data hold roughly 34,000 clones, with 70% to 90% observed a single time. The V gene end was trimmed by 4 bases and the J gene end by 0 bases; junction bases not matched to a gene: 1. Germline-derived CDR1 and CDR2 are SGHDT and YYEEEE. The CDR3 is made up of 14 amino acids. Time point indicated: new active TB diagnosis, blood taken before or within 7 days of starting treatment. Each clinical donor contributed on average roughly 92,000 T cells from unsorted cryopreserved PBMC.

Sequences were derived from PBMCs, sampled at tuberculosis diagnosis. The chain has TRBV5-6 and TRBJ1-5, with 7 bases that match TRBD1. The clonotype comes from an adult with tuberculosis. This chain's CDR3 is CASSRDSSNQPQHF. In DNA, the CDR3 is TGTGCCAGCAGCCGGGACAGTAGCAATCAGCCCCAGCATTTT.